Below, 9 T cell receptor beta chains from the same sample are listed, as sequenced in a study of cytomegalovirus exposure and HLA in healthy donors (dated by TCRdb to 2017 to 2019). The receptor library was made with the immunoSEQ multiplex PCR assay. For the multiplex PCR, a mixture combining 60 forward primers for TCR Vbeta segments and 13 reverse primers for TCR Jbeta segments was used. TCRdb provides this immuneACCESS table in a form limited to in-frame rearrangements. Some clones are lacking; in checked studies, under half of them reflect an unresolved V gene, and why the rest are absent is not known. For this sample the table gives 95,000 to 150,000 clones, of which approximately 72% were detected only once. Together, the top ten hold about 1.5% of the sample. The sequencing input was PBMCs. Source of these receptors: a man between 18 and 29 years old in good health and CMV-seronegative.

In this sample, this clone turned up a few times. The V and J genes are TRBV29-1 and TRBJ2-5; D is perhaps TRBD2 (5 bases). The length of the CDR3 is 15 residues. V lost 4 bases and J 4 bases, leaving 19 bases between the germline ends. The germline V gene encodes CDR1 SQVTM and CDR2 ANQGSEA. CDR3 sequence reads: CSVGSTSGNRETQYF. In DNA form, the CDR3 reads TGCAGCGTTGGGTCCACTAGTGGGAATCGAGAGACCCAGTACTTC. Looking up the rest from reference TRBV29-1 and TRBJ2-5 gives the full variable domain: SAVISQKPSRDICQRGTSLTIQCQVDSQVTMMFWYRQQPGQSLTLIATANQGSEATYESGFVIDKFPISRPNLTFSTLTVSNMSPEDSSIYLCSVGSTSGNRETQYFGPGTRLLVL.

This chain joins TRBV9 and TRBJ2-3; 7 bases are shared with TRBD2. Germline lookup yields CDR1 SGDLS and CDR2 YYNGEE. The V segment lost 3 bases and the J segment 1 base; nucleotides outside the gene matches: 5. CDR3 length equals 15 residues. The CDR3 protein is CASSGIRGGTDTQYF. DNA for the CDR3: TGTGCCAGCAGCGGCATACGGGGGGGCACAGATACGCAGTATTTT.

CDR3 nucleotides: TGTGCCAGCTCAGGCCGGGACTTCTGGAGAACGCAGTATTTT. Translated: CASSGRDFWRTQYF. This rearrangement joins TRBV18 to TRBJ2-3; perhaps TRBD2 as D (6 bases). The CDR3 has 14 residues. V was shortened by 5 bases and J by 9 bases, with 18 bases between the two germline ends. Germline V gene lookup returns CDR1 KGHSH and CDR2 LQKENI.

The chain links TRBV5-4 to TRBJ2-3; 8 positions match TRBD2. Germline CDR1 is SGHNT and CDR2 is YYREEE (reference sequence). The junction had 5 bases not matched to a gene; V was cut back by 4 bases and J by 4 bases. The CDR3 contains 14 residues. CDR3 DNA: TGTGCCAGCAGCCAGGGACTAGGCCCAGATACGCAGTATTTT. This gives the protein CASSQGLGPDTQYF.

The count of this clone is one. V gene TRBV5-1 combines with J gene TRBJ2-7; D uncertain. Germline V CDR1 and CDR2: SGHRS, YFSETQ. With 6 bases removed from V and 0 bases from J, the gap between germline ends came to 13 bases. CDR3 size: 14 residues. The DNA of the CDR3 is TGCGCCAGCAACGTCGAGGAGAGCTCCTACGAGCAGTACTTC. Protein: CASNVEESSYEQYF.

This clone was counted a few times. The V gene is TRBV5-1, the J gene TRBJ1-2; TRBD1 matches 7 bases. V was clipped by 4 bases and J by 8 bases; unmatched bases: 14. In germline, CDR1 is SGHRS, CDR2 YFSETQ. The CDR3 has 15 amino acids. This CDR3 reads CASSAALQGYGGYTF. In nucleotides, the CDR3 is TGCGCCAGCAGCGCGGCCTTACAGGGGTACGGAGGCTACACCTTC.

This sequence joins TRBV28 and TRBJ2-5; 12 nucleotides align to TRBD1. With V trimmed by 1 base and J by 5 bases, 2 bases remained unmatched. The germline V gene encodes CDR1 MDHEN and CDR2 SYDVKM. The CDR3 contains 15 residues. CDR3 sequence (DNA): TGTGCCAGCAGTTTATCGGGACAGGGGGCTGAGACCCAGTACTTC. It codes for CASSLSGQGAETQYF.

V usage is TRBV9 and J usage is TRBJ1-2; D not resolved. CDR1 is SGDLS, CDR2 YYNGEE, per germline. This CDR3 spans 14 amino acids. V was trimmed by 0 bases and J by 7 bases, leaving 13 bases between them. The CDR3 DNA reads as TGTGCCAGCAGCGTAGGAAGCGCCTCCTCTGGCTACACCTTC. As protein: CASSVGSASSGYTF.

The chain joins TRBV19 to TRBJ1-5, with D possibly TRBD1 on 5 matching bases. The ends were cut back, 6 bases at V and 3 bases at J, with 18 bases in the middle. The CDR3 loop spans 16 amino acids. Germline loops: CDR1 LNHDA, CDR2 SQIVND (reference sequence). In nucleotides, the CDR3 is TGTGCCAGTAGCCCCTCTGCGGGGACTCCCAATCAGCCCCAGCATTTT. Its translation: CASSPSAGTPNQPQHF.